Listed here is a single T cell receptor beta chain. TCRdb keeps only in-frame clones here, not all; method: immunoSEQ multiplex PCR. The table has around 120,000 clones, about 93% seen once. This sample stems from a study of control samples from healthy donors and cancer patients. V lost 5 bases and J 5 bases, leaving 12 bases between the germline ends. Germline V gives CDR1 MDHEN, CDR2 SYDVKM. The CDR3 totals 13 residues. The receptor was isolated from a man aged 50-59 years with head and neck cancer. The gene calls are TRBV28 and TRBJ1-2; D is undetermined. Sequences were obtained from PBMCs. The CDR3 coding sequence is TGTGCCAGCAGTGCGAGCCCCTCTTATGGCTACACCTTC. It encodes CASSASPSYGYTF.